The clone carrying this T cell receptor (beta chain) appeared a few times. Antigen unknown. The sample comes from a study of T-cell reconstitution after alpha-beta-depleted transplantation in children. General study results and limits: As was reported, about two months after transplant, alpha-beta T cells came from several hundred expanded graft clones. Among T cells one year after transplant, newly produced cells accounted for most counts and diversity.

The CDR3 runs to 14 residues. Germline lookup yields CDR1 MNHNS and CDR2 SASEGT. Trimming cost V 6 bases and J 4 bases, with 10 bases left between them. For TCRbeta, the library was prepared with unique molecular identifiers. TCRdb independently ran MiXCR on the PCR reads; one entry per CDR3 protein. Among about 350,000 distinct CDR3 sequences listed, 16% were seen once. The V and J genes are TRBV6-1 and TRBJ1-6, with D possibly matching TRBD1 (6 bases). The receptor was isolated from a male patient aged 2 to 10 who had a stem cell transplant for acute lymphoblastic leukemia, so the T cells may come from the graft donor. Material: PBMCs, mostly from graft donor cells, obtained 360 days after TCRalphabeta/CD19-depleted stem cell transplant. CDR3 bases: TGTGCCAGCAGCCCAGGACAGTATAATTCACCCCTCCACTTT. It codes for CASSPGQYNSPLHF.